This is a list of T cell receptor beta chains from one sample in a study of T cell responses to AZD1222 COVID-19 vaccine. This table comes from immunoSEQ multiplex PCR, and its TCRdb copy is limited to in-frame clones, with some not included. This table has 45,000 to 70,000 clones, more than 80% appearing once. The sample here was peripheral blood, taken 28 days after the second AZD1222 dose. The source of these receptors is an adult who received the AZD1222 COVID-19 vaccine. Each CDR3 is given without its conserved first and last residue.

TRBJ2-3,TRBV11-2,ASSLGVSAPGSTQY
TRBJ1-6,TRBV5-4,ASSSDRGPNSPLH
TRBJ2-7,TRBV11-3,ASSPNTYEQY
TRBJ2-3,TRBV6-6,ASSYGAGVPTDTQY
TRBJ1-5,TRBV6-2/TRBV6-3,ASSYSIYQPQH
TRBJ1-1,TRBV30,AWSVGTGNTEAF
TRBJ2-7,TRBV6-5,ASSYSASGTYEQY
TRBJ1-1,TRBV5-8,ASSPGQGHPSTEAF
TRBJ2-7,TRBV7-2,ASSQRRVNSYEQY
TRBJ2-7,TRBV10-1,ASSDSGRAYEQY
TRBJ1-6,TRBV6-6,ASSPPGGSGRNSPLH
TRBJ2-7,TRBV18,ASSPPRYLQGSYEQY
TRBJ1-1,TRBV5-1,ASSFGGKDTEAF
TRBJ1-1,TRBV27,ASSEGAYTEAF
TRBJ1-6,TRBV9,ASSPGSSYNSPLH
TRBJ1-1,TRBV30,AWRGRGTMNTEAF
TRBJ1-4,TRBV19,ASTSTGTGPEKLF
TRBJ1-1,TRBV4-1,ASSQAWGEVNTEAF
TRBJ2-7,TRBV7-6,ASSPTPRRFNEQY
TRBJ2-7,TRBV30,AWRAAWAGEQY
TRBJ2-7,TRBV30,AWSPGNYEQY
TRBJ2-7,TRBV6-1,ASSEASGTGMREQY
TRBJ1-3,TRBV18,ASSPPIRQRINSGNTIY
TRBJ1-1,TRBV19,ASSRQGMNTEAF
TRBJ2-1,TRBV7-9,ASSLVGGQVEQF
TRBJ1-1,TRBV7-2,ASTANPSWGTEAF
TRBJ2-5,TRBV5-4,ASSSGGWREETQY
TRBJ2-5,TRBV6-6,ASSPLGLAGGRQETQY
TRBJ2-1,TRBV6-5,ASSSRPAINGGEQF
TRBJ1-4,TRBV5-6,ASSLNRYEKLF
TRBJ2-7,TRBV7-2,ASSRTSGYEQY
TRBJ1-2,TRBV11-2,ASAGEGDRAFRGYT